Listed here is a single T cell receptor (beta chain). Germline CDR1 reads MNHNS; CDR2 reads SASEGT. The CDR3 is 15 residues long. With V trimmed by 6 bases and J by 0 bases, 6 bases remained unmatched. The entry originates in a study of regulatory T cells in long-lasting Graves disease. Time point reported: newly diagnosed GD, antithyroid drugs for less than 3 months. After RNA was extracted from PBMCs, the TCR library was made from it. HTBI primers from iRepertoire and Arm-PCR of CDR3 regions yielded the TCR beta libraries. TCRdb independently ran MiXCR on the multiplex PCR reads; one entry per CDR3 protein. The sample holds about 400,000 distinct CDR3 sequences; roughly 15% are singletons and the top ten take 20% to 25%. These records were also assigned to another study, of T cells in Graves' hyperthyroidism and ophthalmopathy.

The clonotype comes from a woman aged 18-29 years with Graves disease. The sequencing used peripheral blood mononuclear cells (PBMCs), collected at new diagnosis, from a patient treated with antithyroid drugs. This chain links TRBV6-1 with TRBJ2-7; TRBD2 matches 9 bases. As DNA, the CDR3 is TGTGCCAGCAGGGGGACTAGCAGAACCTCCTACGAGCAGTACTTC. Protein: CASRGTSRTSYEQYF.